This is a list of T cell receptor beta chains from one sample in a study of technical replicates of blood from four donors. Libraries were prepared by immunoSEQ multiplex PCR; TCRdb keeps only in-frame clonotypes and omits some of them. Of over 65,000 clones listed, 94% are singletons. The sequenced sample was T cells isolated from PBMCs. All receptors come from a human donor in good health. Each CDR3 is given with its conserved first and last residue. Fields, in order: CDR3 length, D gene, V gene, CDR3 protein. A D gene is named only where the DNA matches it firmly.

>15|TRBD2|TRBV6-5
CASSYSGGRAYEQYF
>15|TRBD1|TRBV5-1
CASSMRQGRGTEAFF
>18|.|TRBV19
CASSISQILFGQTYGYTF
>15|.|TRBV6-5
CASSASRGLRNEQFF
>16|TRBD2|TRBV15
CATSSYPTSGTDTQYF
>15|.|TRBV10-1
CASSEWGPGSGEQYF
>16|TRBD1|TRBV9
CASRATGGPSTDTQYF
>17|TRBD2|TRBV5-1
CASSLEGLMVAKNIQYF
>18|TRBD1|TRBV27
CASSASGQGKRNTGELFF
>15|TRBD1|TRBV19
CASSVQGARIGELFF
>14|.|TRBV29-1
CSVTSGQGSQPQHF
>14|TRBD1|TRBV2
CASSYTDRGETQYF
>17|TRBD1|TRBV27
CASSLSSARGIGQPQHF
>14|.|TRBV2
CASRKDRYTDTQYF
>14|.|TRBV29-1
CSVERGWGTGELFF
>13|TRBD1|TRBV11-3
CASSPTGSQPQHF
>16|.|TRBV4-1
CASSPLGQQGGYGYTF
>15|.|TRBV7-6
CASSLASTGPHEQYF
>15|TRBD1|TRBV6-6
CASSYRDRHTDTQYF
>16|TRBD1|TRBV2
CASSGGTGVGANVLTF
>16|TRBD1|TRBV2
CASKWDRVLGANVLTF
>18|.|TRBV28
CASSSLKGERVGTDTQYF
>15|.|TRBV7-9
CASSFQGPLRDGYTF
>15|.|TRBV5-1
CASSYLQGSNEKLFF
>17|TRBD2|TRBV7-9
CASSIGTSGGAGETQYF
>12|.|TRBV14
CASSPSSETQYF
>16|TRBD1|TRBV7-6
CASSRQGQGAHNEQFF
>18|TRBD2|TRBV2
CASSEWGGASGRFDEQYF
>14|TRBD2|TRBV28
CASSLTGGRYEQYF
>17|.|TRBV7-9
CASSSLQAYPGGNTIYF
>16|TRBD2|TRBV10-2
CASSDVLRELVHEQYF
>15|TRBD2|TRBV9
CASSGRGSSYNEQFF